These 3 T cell receptor beta chains were sequenced from one sample in a study of blood T cell repertoires in COVID-19. Repertoires were generated with immunoSEQ multiplex PCR, while TCRdb's copy carries only in-frame clones and drops some. This table holds about 48,000 clones, 80% to 90% found once. The sequencing sample was made of peripheral blood. Receptors were obtained from a woman older than 75 with acute or convalescent COVID-19.

V and J are TRBV12-3 or TRBV12-4 and TRBJ1-2; D gene uncertain. The CDR3 totals 12 residues. The ends were cut back, 5 bases at V and 7 bases at J, with 11 bases in the middle. DNA of the CDR3: TGTGCCAGCAGTACCGGGAGGGTTGGCTACACCTTC. Its translation: CASSTGRVGYTF.

This clone was seen only once. This chain connects TRBV7-8 to TRBJ2-5, with unresolved D. CDR1 and CDR2 (germline): SGHVS, FQNEAQ. The CDR3 sequence is 13 residues long. V was pared by 0 bases and J by 3 bases, with 5 bases between. Here the CDR3 DNA reads TGTGCCAGCAGCTTAGCGCAGGAAGAGACCCAGTACTTC. It specifies CASSLAQEETQYF. The full variable domain, in which reference TRBV7-8 and TRBJ2-5 provide the parts outside the CDR3, is GAGVSQSPRYKVAKRGQDVALRCDPISGHVSLFWYQQALGQGPEFLTYFQNEAQLDKSGLPSDRFFAERPEGSVSTLKIQRTQQEDSAVYLCASSLAQEETQYFGPGTRLLVL.

This chain connects TRBV7-2 to TRBJ2-5, with a tentative D call TRBD2 (6 bases). The CDR3 has 13 residues. Germline assignment: CDR1 SGHTA and CDR2 FQGNSA. Deletions cut 3 bases from V and 9 bases from J, with 14 bases between. Here the CDR3 DNA reads TGTGCCAGCAGCTTTCCCGGGAGTGGGGCCCAGTACTTC. It codes for CASSFPGSGAQYF.